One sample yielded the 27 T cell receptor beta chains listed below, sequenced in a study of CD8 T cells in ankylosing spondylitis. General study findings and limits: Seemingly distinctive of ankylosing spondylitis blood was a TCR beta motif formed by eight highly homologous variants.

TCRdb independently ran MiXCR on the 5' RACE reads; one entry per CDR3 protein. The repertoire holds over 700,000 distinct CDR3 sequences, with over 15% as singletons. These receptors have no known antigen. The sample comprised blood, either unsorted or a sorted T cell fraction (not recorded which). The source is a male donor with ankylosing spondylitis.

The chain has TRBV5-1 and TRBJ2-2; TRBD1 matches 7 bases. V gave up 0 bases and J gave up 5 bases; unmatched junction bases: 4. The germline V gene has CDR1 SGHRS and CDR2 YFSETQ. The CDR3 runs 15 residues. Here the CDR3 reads CASSLADRDTGELFF. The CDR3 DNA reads TGCGCCAGCAGCTTGGCCGACAGGGATACCGGGGAGCTGTTTTTT.

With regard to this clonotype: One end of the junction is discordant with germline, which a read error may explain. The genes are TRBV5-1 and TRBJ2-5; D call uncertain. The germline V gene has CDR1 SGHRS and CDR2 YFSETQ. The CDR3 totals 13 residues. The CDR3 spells CASGLEPLETQYF. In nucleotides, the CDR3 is TGCGCCAGCGGCTTGGAGCCGCTCGAGACCCAGTACTTC.

As DNA, the CDR3 is TGTGCCAGTGTAAAAGGTGATTCAACCTACAATGAGCAGTTCTTC. It yields the protein CASVKGDSTYNEQFF. The rearrangement uses TRBV7-9 and TRBJ2-1; no firm D call. CDR1 is SEHNR and CDR2 is FQNEAQ in the germline V gene (reference sequence). V shed 9 bases and J shed 2 bases, with 17 bases lying between them. There are 15 residues in the CDR3.

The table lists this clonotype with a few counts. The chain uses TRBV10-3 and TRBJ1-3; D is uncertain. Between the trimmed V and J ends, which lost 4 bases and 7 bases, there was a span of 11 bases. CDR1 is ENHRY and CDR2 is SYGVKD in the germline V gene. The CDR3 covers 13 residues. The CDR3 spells CAISGSPENTIYF. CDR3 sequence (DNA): TGTGCCATCAGTGGGTCCCCAGAGAACACCATATATTTT.

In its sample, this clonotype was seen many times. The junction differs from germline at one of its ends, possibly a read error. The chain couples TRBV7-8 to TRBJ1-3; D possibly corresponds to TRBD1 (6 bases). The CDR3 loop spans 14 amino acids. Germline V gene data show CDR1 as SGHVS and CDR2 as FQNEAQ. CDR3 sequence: CASTLQGTGNTIYF. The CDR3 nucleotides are TGTGCCAGCACCTTACAGGGAACTGGAAACACCATATATTTT.

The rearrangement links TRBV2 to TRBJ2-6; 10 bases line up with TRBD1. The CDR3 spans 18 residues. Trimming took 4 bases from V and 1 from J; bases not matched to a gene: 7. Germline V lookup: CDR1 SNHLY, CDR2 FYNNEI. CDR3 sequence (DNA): TGTGCCAGCAGTGGACAGGGGGCCATTATATCTGGGGCCAACGTCCTGACTTTC. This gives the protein CASSGQGAIISGANVLTF. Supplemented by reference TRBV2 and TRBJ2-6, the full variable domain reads EPEVTQTPSHQVTQMGQEVILRCVPISNHLYFYWYRQILGQKVEFLVSFYNNEISEKSEIFDDQFSVERPDGSNFTLKIRSTKLEDSAMYFCASSGQGAIISGANVLTFGAGSRLTVL.

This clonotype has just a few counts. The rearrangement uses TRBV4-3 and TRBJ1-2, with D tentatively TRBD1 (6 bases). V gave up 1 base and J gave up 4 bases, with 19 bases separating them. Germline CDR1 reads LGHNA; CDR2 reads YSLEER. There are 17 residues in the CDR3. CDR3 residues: CASSQGHLQGSSYGYTF. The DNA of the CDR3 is TGCGCCAGCAGCCAAGGCCACCTACAGGGCTCCTCCTATGGCTACACCTTC.

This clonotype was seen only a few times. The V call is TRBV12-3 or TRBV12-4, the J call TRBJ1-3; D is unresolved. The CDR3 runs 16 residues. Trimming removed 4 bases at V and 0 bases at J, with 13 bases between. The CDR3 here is CASSSKRLTSGNTIYF. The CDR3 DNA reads TGTGCCAGCAGTTCTAAGCGGCTGACCTCTGGAAACACCATATATTTT.

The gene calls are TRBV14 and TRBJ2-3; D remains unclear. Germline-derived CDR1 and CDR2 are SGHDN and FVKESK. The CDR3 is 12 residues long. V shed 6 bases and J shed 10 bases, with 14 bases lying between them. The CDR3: CASSPDGPPQYF. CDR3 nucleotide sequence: TGTGCCAGCAGTCCAGACGGACCGCCGCAGTATTTT.

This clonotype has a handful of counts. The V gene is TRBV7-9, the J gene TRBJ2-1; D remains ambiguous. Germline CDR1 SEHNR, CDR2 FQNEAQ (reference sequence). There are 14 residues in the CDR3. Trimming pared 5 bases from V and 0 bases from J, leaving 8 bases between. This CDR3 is CASSPRISYNEQFF. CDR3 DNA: TGTGCCAGCAGCCCCCGAATCTCCTACAATGAGCAGTTCTTC.

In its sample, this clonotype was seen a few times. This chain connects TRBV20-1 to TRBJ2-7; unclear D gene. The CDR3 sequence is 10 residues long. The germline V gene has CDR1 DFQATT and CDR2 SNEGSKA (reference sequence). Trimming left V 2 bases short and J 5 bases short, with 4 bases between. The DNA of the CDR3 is TGCAGTGCTAGATACGACGAGCAGTACTTC. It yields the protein CSARYDEQYF.

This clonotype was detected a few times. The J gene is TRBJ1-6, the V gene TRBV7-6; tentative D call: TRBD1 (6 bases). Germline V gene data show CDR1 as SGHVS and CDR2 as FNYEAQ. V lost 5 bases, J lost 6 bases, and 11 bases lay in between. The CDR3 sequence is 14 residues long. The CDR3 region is CASSRTGTNSPLHF. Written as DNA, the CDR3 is TGTGCCAGCAGCCGTACAGGGACTAATTCACCCCTCCACTTT.

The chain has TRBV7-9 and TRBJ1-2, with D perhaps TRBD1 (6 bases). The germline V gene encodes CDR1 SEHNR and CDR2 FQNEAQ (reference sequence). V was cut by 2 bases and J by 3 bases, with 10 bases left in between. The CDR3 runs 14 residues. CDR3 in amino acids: CASSLYAGDYGYTF. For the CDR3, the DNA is TGTGCCAGCAGCTTATATGCAGGGGACTATGGCTACACCTTC.

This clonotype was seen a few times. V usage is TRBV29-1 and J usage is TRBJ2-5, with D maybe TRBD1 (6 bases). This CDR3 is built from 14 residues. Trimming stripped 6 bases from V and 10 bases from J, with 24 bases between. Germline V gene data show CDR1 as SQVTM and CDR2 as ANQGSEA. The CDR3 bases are TGCAGCGTGAGAACAGGGACGGGGTACGGGGTCCAGTACTTC. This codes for CSVRTGTGYGVQYF.

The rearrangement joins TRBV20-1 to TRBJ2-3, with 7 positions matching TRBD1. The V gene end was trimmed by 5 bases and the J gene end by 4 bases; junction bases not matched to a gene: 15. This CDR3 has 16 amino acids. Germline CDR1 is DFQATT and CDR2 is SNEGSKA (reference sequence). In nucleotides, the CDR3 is TGCAGTGCTCCACGCAGCCAGGGGGTCGCTCCAGATACGCAGTATTTT. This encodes CSAPRSQGVAPDTQYF.

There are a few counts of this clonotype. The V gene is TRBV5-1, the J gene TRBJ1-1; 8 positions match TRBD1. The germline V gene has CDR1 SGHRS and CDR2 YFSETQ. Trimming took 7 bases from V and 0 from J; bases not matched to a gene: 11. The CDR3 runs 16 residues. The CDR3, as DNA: TGCGCCAGCGGCCTTGGACAGGGATCCCTGAACACTGAAGCTTTCTTT. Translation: CASGLGQGSLNTEAFF.

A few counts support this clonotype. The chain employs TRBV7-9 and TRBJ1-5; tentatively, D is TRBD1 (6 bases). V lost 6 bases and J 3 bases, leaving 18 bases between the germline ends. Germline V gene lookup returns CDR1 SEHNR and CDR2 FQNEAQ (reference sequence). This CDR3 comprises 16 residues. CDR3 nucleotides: TGTGCCAGCAGGAAGAGAGACAGGCGAATCAATCAGCCCCAGCATTTT. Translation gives CASRKRDRRINQPQHF.

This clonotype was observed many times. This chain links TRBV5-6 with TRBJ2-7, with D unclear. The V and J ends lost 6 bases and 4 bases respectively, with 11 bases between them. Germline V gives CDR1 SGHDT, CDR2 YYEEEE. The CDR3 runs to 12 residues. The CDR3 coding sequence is TGTGCCAGCACCTCCGGGCCGTACGAGCAGTACTTC. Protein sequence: CASTSGPYEQYF.

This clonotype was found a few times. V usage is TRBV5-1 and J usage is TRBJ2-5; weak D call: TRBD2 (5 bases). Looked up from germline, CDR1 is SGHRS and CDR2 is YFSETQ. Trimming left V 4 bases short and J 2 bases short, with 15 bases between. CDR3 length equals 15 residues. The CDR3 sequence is CASSEPGMGQETQYF. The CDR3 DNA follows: TGCGCCAGCAGCGAGCCCGGGATGGGGCAAGAGACCCAGTACTTC.

CDR3 sequence: CASSAQATYEQYF. CDR3 in DNA: TGTGCCAGTTCGGCACAGGCTACCTACGAGCAGTACTTC. This rearrangement joins TRBV19 to TRBJ2-7; possible D gene TRBD1, 5 bases. Germline CDR1 is LNHDA and CDR2 is SQIVND (reference sequence). This CDR3 has 13 residues. Trimming shortened V by 8 bases and J by 2 bases, and 13 bases separated the two germline ends.

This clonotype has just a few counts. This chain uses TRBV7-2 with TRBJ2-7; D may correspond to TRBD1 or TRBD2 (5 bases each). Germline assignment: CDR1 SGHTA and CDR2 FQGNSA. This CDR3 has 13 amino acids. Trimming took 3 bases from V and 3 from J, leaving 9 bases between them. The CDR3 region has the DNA TGTGCCAGCAGCTTGGGGGTATTCTACGAGCAGTACTTC. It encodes CASSLGVFYEQYF.

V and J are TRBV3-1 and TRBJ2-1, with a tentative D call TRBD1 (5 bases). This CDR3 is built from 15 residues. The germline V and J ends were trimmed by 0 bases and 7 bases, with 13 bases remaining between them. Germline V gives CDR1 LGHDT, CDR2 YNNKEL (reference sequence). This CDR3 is CASSQDDRPLNEQFF. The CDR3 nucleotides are TGTGCCAGCAGCCAAGATGACAGACCCCTAAATGAGCAGTTCTTC.

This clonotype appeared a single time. CDR3 DNA sequence: TGTGCCAGCAGTCGCGAGGGGCCACGCAACATTCAGTACTTC. It codes for CASSREGPRNIQYF. J is TRBJ2-4 and V is TRBV6-1, with D possibly called TRBD1 or TRBD2 (5 bases each). Germline V CDR1 and CDR2: MNHNS, SASEGT. V gave up 5 bases and J gave up 7 bases, with 15 bases separating them. This CDR3 contains 14 residues.

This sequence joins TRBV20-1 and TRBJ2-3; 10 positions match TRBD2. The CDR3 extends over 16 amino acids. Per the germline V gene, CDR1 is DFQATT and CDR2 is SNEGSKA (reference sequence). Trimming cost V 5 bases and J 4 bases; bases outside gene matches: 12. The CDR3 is CSAVALAGGLPDTQYF. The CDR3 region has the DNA TGCAGTGCTGTGGCTTTAGCGGGGGGACTCCCAGATACGCAGTATTTT.

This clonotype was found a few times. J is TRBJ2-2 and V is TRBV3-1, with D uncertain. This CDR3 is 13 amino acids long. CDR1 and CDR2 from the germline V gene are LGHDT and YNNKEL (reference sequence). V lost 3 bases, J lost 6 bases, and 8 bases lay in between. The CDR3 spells CASSHLDSGELFF. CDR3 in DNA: TGTGCCAGCAGCCACCTAGATTCCGGGGAGCTGTTTTTT.

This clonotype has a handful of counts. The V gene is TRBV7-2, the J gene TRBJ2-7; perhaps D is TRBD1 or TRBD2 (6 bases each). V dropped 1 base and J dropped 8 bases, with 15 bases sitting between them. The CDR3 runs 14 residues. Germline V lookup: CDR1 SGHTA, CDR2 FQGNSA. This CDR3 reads CASSLDLGAGKQYF. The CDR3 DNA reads TGTGCCAGCAGCTTAGATTTGGGGGCGGGAAAGCAGTACTTC.

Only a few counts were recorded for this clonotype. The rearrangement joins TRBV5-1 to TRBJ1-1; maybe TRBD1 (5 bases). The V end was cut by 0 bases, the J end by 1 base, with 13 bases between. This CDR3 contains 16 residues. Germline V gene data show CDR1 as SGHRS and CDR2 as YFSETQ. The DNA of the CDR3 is TGCGCCAGCAGCTTGGCAACAGTACAGGAGAACACTGAAGCTTTCTTT. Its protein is CASSLATVQENTEAFF.